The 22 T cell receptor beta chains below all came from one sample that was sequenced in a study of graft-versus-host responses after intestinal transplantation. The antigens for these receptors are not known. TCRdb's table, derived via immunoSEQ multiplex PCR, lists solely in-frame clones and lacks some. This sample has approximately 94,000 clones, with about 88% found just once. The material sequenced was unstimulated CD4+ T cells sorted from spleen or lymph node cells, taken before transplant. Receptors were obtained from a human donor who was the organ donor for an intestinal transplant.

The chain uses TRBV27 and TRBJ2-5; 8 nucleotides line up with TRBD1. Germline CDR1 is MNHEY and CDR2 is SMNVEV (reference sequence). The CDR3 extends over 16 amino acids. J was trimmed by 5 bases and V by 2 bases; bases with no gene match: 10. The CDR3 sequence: CASSLIGQGVGETQYF. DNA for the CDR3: TGTGCCAGCAGTTTAATTGGACAGGGTGTTGGGGAGACCCAGTACTTC.

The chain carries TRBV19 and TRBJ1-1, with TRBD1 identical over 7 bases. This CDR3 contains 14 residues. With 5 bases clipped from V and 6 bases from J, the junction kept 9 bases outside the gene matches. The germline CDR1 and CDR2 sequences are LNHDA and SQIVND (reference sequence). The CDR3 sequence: CASSDFDRAAEAFF. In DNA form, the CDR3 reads TGTGCCAGTAGTGATTTCGACAGGGCCGCTGAAGCTTTCTTT.

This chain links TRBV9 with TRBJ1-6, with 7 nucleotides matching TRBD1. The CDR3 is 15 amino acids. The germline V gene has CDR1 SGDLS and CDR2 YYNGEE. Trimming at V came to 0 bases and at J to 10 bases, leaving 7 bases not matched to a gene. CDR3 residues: CASSVDPRGQSPLHF. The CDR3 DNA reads TGTGCCAGCAGCGTAGACCCCCGGGGACAGTCACCCCTCCACTTT.

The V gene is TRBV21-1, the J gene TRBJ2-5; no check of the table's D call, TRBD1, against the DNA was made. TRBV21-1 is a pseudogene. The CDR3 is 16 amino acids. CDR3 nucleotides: TGTGCCAGCAGTAACAAAACAGGGGCACTGGAGGAGACCCAGTACTTC. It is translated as CASSNKTGALEETQYF.

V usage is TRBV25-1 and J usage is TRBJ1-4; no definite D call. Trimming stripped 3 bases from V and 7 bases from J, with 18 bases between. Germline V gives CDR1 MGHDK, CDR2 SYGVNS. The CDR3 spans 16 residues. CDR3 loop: CASSENPNGGLEKLFF. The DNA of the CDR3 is TGTGCCAGCAGTGAGAACCCTAACGGAGGGCTTGAAAAACTGTTTTTT.

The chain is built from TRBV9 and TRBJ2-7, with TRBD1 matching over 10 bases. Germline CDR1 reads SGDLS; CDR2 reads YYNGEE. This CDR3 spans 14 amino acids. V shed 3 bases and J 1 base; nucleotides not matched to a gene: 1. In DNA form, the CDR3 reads TGTGCCAGCAGCGGACAGGGGGCTTCCTACGAGCAGTACTTC. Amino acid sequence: CASSGQGASYEQYF.

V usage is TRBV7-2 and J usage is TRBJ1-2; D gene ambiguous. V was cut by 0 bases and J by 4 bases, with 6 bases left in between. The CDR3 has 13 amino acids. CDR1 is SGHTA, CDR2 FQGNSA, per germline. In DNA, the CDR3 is TGTGCCAGCAGCTTAGCCAACCTCTATGGCTACACCTTC. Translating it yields CASSLANLYGYTF.

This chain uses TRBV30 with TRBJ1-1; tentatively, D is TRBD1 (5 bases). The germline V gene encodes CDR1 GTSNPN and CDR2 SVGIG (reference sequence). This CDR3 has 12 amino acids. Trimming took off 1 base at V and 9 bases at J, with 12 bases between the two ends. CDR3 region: CAWSATGLQAFF. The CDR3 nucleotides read TGTGCCTGGAGTGCAACGGGACTACAAGCTTTCTTT.

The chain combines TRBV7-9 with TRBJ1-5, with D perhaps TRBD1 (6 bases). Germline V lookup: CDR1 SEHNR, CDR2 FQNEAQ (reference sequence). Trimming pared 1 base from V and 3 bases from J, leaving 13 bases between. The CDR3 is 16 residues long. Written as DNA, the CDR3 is TGTGCCAGCAGCTTAGGGGGGCCGGGACCCAATCAGCCCCAGCATTTT. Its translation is CASSLGGPGPNQPQHF.

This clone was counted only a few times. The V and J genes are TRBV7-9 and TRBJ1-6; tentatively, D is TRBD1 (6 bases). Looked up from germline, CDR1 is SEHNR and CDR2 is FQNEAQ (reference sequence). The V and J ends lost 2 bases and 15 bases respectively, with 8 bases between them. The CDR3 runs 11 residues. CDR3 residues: CASSLWTVLHF. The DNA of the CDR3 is TGTGCCAGCAGCTTATGGACAGTCCTCCACTTT.

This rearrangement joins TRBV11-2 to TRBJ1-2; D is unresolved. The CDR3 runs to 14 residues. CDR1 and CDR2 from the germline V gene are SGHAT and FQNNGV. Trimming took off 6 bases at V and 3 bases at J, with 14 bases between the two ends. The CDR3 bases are TGTGCCAGCAGACCTTTCGGAAGGGACTATGGCTACACCTTC. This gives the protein CASRPFGRDYGYTF. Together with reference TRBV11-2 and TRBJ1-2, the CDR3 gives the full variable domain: EAGVAQSPRYKIIEKRQSVAFWCNPISGHATLYWYQQILGQGPKLLIQFQNNGVVDDSQLPKDRFSAERLKGVDSTLKIQPAKLEDSAVYLCASRPFGRDYGYTFGSGTRLTVV.

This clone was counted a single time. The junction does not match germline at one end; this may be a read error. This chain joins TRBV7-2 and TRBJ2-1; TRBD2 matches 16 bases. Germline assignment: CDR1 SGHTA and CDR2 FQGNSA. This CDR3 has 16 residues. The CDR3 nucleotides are TGTGCCAGCAGCTCTATGGGACTAGCGGGGGGGAATGGGCAGTTCTTC. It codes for CASSSMGLAGGNGQFF.

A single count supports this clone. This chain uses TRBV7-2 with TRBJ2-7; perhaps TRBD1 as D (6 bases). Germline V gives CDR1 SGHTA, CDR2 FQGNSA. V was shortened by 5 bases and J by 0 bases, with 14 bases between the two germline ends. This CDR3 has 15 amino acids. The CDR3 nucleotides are TGTGCCAGCAGCATCAGTGGGGGCTTCTCCTACGAGCAGTACTTC. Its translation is CASSISGGFSYEQYF.

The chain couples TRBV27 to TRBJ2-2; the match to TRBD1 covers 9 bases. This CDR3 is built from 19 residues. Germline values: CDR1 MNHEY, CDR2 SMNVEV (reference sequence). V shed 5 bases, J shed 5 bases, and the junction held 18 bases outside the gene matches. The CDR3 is CASSPTPPATGGKTGELFF. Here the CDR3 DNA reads TGTGCCAGCAGTCCTACCCCCCCCGCGACAGGGGGAAAAACCGGGGAGCTGTTTTTT.

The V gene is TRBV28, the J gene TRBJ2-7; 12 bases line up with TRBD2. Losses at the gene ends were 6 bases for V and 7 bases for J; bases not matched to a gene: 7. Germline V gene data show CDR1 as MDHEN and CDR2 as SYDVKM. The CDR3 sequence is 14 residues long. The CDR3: CASRSSGGALEQYF. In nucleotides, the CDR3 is TGTGCCAGCAGATCTAGCGGGGGGGCCTTGGAGCAGTACTTC.

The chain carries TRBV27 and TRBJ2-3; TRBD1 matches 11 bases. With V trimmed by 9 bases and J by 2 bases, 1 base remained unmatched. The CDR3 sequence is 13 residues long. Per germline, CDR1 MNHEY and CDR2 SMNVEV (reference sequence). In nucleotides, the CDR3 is TGTGCCAGAGGACAGGGGGCCACAGATACGCAGTATTTT. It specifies CARGQGATDTQYF.

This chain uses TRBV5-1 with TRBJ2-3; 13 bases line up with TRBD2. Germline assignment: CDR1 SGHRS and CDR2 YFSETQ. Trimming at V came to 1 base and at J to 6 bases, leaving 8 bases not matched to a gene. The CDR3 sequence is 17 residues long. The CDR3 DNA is TGCGCCAGCAGCTTGAGAACTAGCGGGGGGGCAACGGATACGCAGTATTTT. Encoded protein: CASSLRTSGGATDTQYF.

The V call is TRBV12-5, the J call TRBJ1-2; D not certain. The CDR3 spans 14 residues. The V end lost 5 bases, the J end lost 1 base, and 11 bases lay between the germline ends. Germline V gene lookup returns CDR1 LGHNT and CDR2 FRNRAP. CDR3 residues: CASGPRLDNYGYTF. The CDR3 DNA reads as TGTGCTAGTGGTCCCAGGTTGGATAACTATGGCTACACCTTC. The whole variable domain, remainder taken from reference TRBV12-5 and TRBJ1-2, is DARVTQTPRHKVTEMGQEVTMRCQPILGHNTVFWYRQTMMQGLELLAYFRNRAPLDDSGMPKDRFSAEMPDATLATLKIQPSEPRDSAVYFCASGPRLDNYGYTFGSGTRLTVV.

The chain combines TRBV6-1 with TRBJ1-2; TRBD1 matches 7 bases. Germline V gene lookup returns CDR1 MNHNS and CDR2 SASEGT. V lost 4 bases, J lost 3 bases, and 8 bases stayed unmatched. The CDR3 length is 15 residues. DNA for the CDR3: TGTGCCAGCAGTGGACGTGAGACAGGGCACTATGGCTACACCTTC. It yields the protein CASSGRETGHYGYTF.

In DNA, the CDR3 is TGCAGCGTTCCGGGACCGGGCTCCTACGAGCAGTACTTC. Translated, it gives CSVPGPGSYEQYF. This sequence joins TRBV29-1 and TRBJ2-7; D might be TRBD1 or TRBD2, each matching 5 bases. The CDR3 sequence is 13 residues long. The germline V gene encodes CDR1 SQVTM and CDR2 ANQGSEA. Between the trimmed V and J ends, which lost 5 bases and 0 bases, there was a span of 11 bases.

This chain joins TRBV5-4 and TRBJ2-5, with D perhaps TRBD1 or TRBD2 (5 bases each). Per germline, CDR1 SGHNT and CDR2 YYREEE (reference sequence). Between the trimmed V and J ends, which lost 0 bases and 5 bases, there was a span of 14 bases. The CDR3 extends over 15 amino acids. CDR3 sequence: CASSLGGVNSETQYF. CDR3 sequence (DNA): TGTGCCAGCAGCTTGGGAGGGGTTAATTCGGAGACCCAGTACTTC.

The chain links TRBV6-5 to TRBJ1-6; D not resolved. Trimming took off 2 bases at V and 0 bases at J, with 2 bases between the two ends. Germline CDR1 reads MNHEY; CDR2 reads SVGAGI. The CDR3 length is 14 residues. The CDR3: CASSYSSYNSPLHF. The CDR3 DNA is TGTGCCAGCAGTTACAGCTCCTATAATTCACCCCTCCACTTT.